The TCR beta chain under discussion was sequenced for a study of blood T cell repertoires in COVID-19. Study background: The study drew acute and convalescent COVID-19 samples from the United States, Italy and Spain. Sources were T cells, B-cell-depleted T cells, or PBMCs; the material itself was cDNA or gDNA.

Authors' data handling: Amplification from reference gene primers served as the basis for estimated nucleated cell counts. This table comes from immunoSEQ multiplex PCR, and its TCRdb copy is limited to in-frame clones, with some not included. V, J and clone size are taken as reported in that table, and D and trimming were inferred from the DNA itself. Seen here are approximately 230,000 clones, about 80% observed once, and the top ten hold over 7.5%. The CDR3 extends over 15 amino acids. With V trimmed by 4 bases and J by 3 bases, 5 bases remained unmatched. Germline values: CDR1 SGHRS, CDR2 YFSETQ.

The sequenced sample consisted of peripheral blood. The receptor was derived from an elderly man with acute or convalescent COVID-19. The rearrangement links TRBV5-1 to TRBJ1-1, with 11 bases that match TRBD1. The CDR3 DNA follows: TGCGCCAGCAGCCCCGGGACAGGGGGGGACACTGAAGCTTTCTTT. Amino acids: CASSPGTGGDTEAFF.